Listed below are T cell receptor beta chains from one sample, sequenced in a study of beta chain features in type 1 diabetes. Generated by immunoSEQ multiplex PCR, the TCRdb table keeps only in-frame clones and is missing some. The table records roughly 380,000 clones, 20% of them present only once. Sequencing was performed on naive CD4+ T cells from blood. All receptors derive from a woman under 30 in good health. Each CDR3 is given with its conserved first and last residue. The order of the fields is V gene, D gene, J gene, clone size, CDR3 DNA, CDR3 protein. The D gene is left open where the match is weak. Expanded clones are given a class, and other clones once, few, many or no size at all.

v_gene: TRBV6-1; d_gene: NA; j_gene: TRBJ2-7; abundance: NA; CDR3nt: TGTGCCAGCAGTGCCCCTAGACAGCTCTACGAGCAGTACTTC; CDR3aa: CASSAPRQLYEQYF
v_gene: TRBV11-3; d_gene: NA; j_gene: TRBJ2-7; abundance: few; CDR3nt: TGTGCCAGCAGCTTAGACCCGGACACCACACACTACTTC; CDR3aa: CASSLDPDTTHYF
v_gene: TRBV7-3; d_gene: TRBD2; j_gene: TRBJ2-1; abundance: NA; CDR3nt: TGTGCCAGCGGACTAGCGGGAGGACCCTGCAATGAGCAGTTCTTC; CDR3aa: CASGLAGGPCNEQFF
v_gene: TRBV6-5; d_gene: TRBD1; j_gene: TRBJ1-2; abundance: NA; CDR3nt: TGTGCCAGCAGTTCGGAGGGACAGGGTAACTATGGCTACACCTTC; CDR3aa: CASSSEGQGNYGYTF
v_gene: TRBV7-2; d_gene: TRBD2; j_gene: TRBJ2-5; abundance: NA; CDR3nt: TGTGCCAGCAGCTTAGCGGGGACTAGTCAAGAGACCCAGTACTTC; CDR3aa: CASSLAGTSQETQYF
v_gene: TRBV5-4; d_gene: TRBD1; j_gene: TRBJ1-3; abundance: NA; CDR3nt: TGTGCCAGCAGCCTAGGGACAGGCGCGCTCTCTGGAAACACCATATATTTT; CDR3aa: CASSLGTGALSGNTIYF
v_gene: TRBV5-6; d_gene: TRBD1; j_gene: TRBJ1-2; abundance: NA; CDR3nt: TGTGCCAGCAGCTTGGGGACAGGGCAATATGGCTACACCTTC; CDR3aa: CASSLGTGQYGYTF
v_gene: TRBV7-9; d_gene: NA; j_gene: TRBJ2-7; abundance: few; CDR3nt: TGTGCCAGCAGCTTAGCAGGGGACGAGCAGTACTTC; CDR3aa: CASSLAGDEQYF
v_gene: TRBV25-1; d_gene: NA; j_gene: TRBJ2-5; abundance: few; CDR3nt: TGTGCCAGCAGTGAGGCAGGGATAGAGACCCAGTACTTC; CDR3aa: CASSEAGIETQYF
v_gene: TRBV7-2; d_gene: TRBD1; j_gene: TRBJ2-7; abundance: NA; CDR3nt: TGTGCCAGCAGCCTACGGACAGGGGGCGCGTACGAGCAGTACTTC; CDR3aa: CASSLRTGGAYEQYF
v_gene: TRBV5-4; d_gene: NA; j_gene: TRBJ2-3; abundance: few; CDR3nt: TGTGCCAGCAGCTTCGACTATGTACAGATGGATACGCAGTATTTT; CDR3aa: CASSFDYVQMDTQYF
v_gene: TRBV11-2; d_gene: TRBD2; j_gene: TRBJ2-5; abundance: few; CDR3nt: TGTGCCAGCAGCGGCAGGGCTGGGACTATGACTATGACCCAGTACTTC; CDR3aa: CASSGRAGTMTMTQYF
v_gene: TRBV29-1; d_gene: NA; j_gene: TRBJ1-2; abundance: few; CDR3nt: TGCAGCGTTGAACGCCAGGTCCAGAACTATGGCTACACCTTC; CDR3aa: CSVERQVQNYGYTF
v_gene: TRBV9; d_gene: NA; j_gene: TRBJ2-1; abundance: NA; CDR3nt: TGTGCCAGCAGAGTGCGAGGGTCCTACAATGAGCAGTTCTTC; CDR3aa: CASRVRGSYNEQFF
v_gene: TRBV4-1; d_gene: TRBD2; j_gene: TRBJ2-2; abundance: NA; CDR3nt: TGCGCCAGCAGCCACGGGCTTGCGGGAGGGCGGGGCGGGGAGCTGTTTTTT; CDR3aa: CASSHGLAGGRGGELFF
v_gene: TRBV5-4; d_gene: TRBD2; j_gene: TRBJ2-1; abundance: few; CDR3nt: TGTGCCAGCAGCGGCCGACTAGCGGGAGGCCAAGAGCAGTTCTTC; CDR3aa: CASSGRLAGGQEQFF
v_gene: TRBV5-4; d_gene: NA; j_gene: TRBJ2-3; abundance: NA; CDR3nt: TGTGCCAGCAGAGGAGGTACAGATACGCAGTATTTT; CDR3aa: CASRGGTDTQYF
v_gene: TRBV7-2; d_gene: TRBD2; j_gene: TRBJ2-5; abundance: NA; CDR3nt: TGTGCCAGCAGCTCCAGTAGCGGGGGGGCGTATGGGACCCAGTACTTC; CDR3aa: CASSSSSGGAYGTQYF
v_gene: TRBV9; d_gene: NA; j_gene: TRBJ2-3; abundance: NA; CDR3nt: TGTGCCAGCAGCGTACGAGGGGGGGCCCCAGATACGCAGTATTTT; CDR3aa: CASSVRGGAPDTQYF
v_gene: TRBV23-1; d_gene: NA; j_gene: TRBJ2-5; abundance: few; CDR3nt: TGCGCCAGCAGTCAGCTAAGGGGACTCCAAGAGACCCAGTACTTC; CDR3aa: CASSQLRGLQETQYF
v_gene: TRBV18; d_gene: NA; j_gene: TRBJ2-4; abundance: NA; CDR3nt: TGTGCCAGCTCACTCGAAAACATTCAGTACTTC; CDR3aa: CASSLENIQYF
v_gene: TRBV5-1; d_gene: TRBD1; j_gene: TRBJ1-1; abundance: few; CDR3nt: TGCGCCAGCAGCTTGCACCGGGACAGGGTACCGGTAAAGGGAGAAGCTTTCTTT; CDR3aa: CASSLHRDRVPVKGEAFF
v_gene: TRBV18; d_gene: NA; j_gene: TRBJ2-7; abundance: NA; CDR3nt: TGTGCCAGCTCACCAATGGGTGGACAGAGCCTCTACGAGCAGTACTTC; CDR3aa: CASSPMGGQSLYEQYF
v_gene: TRBV4-3; d_gene: NA; j_gene: TRBJ1-1; abundance: few; CDR3nt: TGCGCCAGCAGCCCTCGACTCGGGATTTTGAACACTGAAGCTTTCTTT; CDR3aa: CASSPRLGILNTEAFF
v_gene: TRBV7-4; d_gene: NA; j_gene: TRBJ2-3; abundance: few; CDR3nt: TGTGCCAGCAACCGTCCAAGCAGGGGCCCAGATACGCAGTATTTT; CDR3aa: CASNRPSRGPDTQYF
v_gene: TRBV29-1; d_gene: NA; j_gene: TRBJ2-1; abundance: few; CDR3nt: TGCAGCGTTGAAGAAATCACCCAGGGCAATGAGCAGTTCTTC; CDR3aa: CSVEEITQGNEQFF
v_gene: TRBV12-5; d_gene: NA; j_gene: TRBJ1-6; abundance: NA; CDR3nt: TGTGCTAGTGGTCCCGAGAGTAATTCACCCCTCCACTTT; CDR3aa: CASGPESNSPLHF
v_gene: TRBV7-9; d_gene: NA; j_gene: TRBJ1-3; abundance: NA; CDR3nt: TGTGCCAGCAGCTCCCGCGGCGGCTCTGGAAACACCATATATTTT; CDR3aa: CASSSRGGSGNTIYF
v_gene: TRBV21-1; d_gene: NA; j_gene: TRBJ2-3; abundance: NA; CDR3nt: TGTGCCAGCAGCTTCTTGGACTACCACGGCACAGATACGCAGTATTTT; CDR3aa: CASSFLDYHGTDTQYF
v_gene: TRBV30; d_gene: NA; j_gene: TRBJ1-6; abundance: once; CDR3nt: TGTGCCTGGCTGACTGTCCCCAATTCACCCCTCCACTTT; CDR3aa: CAWLTVPNSPLHF
v_gene: TRBV11-2; d_gene: NA; j_gene: TRBJ2-2; abundance: NA; CDR3nt: TGTGCCAGCAGCCCGATCCTAGCCACCGGGGAGCTGTTTTTT; CDR3aa: CASSPILATGELFF
v_gene: TRBV11-3; d_gene: TRBD2; j_gene: TRBJ2-3; abundance: few; CDR3nt: TGTGCCAGCAGCTTGGGCGGGAGGGCCAGAAGCACAGATACGCAGTATTTT; CDR3aa: CASSLGGRARSTDTQYF
v_gene: TRBV9; d_gene: TRBD1; j_gene: TRBJ1-1; abundance: NA; CDR3nt: TGTGCCAGCAGCGTAGGTACGGGACAGGGGTTCATGAACACTGAAGCTTTCTTT; CDR3aa: CASSVGTGQGFMNTEAFF
v_gene: TRBV7-9; d_gene: NA; j_gene: TRBJ2-1; abundance: NA; CDR3nt: TGTGCCAGCAGCTTAGGTGCGCCCCCTCAACCAAACAATGAGCAGTTCTTC; CDR3aa: CASSLGAPPQPNNEQFF
v_gene: TRBV11-2; d_gene: NA; j_gene: TRBJ2-4; abundance: NA; CDR3nt: TGTGCCAGCAGCTTAGTCTCCGCAGGGGACATTCAGTACTTC; CDR3aa: CASSLVSAGDIQYF
v_gene: TRBV4-3; d_gene: NA; j_gene: TRBJ1-4; abundance: few; CDR3nt: TGCGCCAGCAGCCAAGATCCGGGGGTTAATGAAAAACTGTTTTTT; CDR3aa: CASSQDPGVNEKLFF
v_gene: TRBV7-2; d_gene: NA; j_gene: TRBJ2-7; abundance: NA; CDR3nt: TGTGCCAGCAGCTTAACCGGGATGACCTACGAGCAGTACTTC; CDR3aa: CASSLTGMTYEQYF
v_gene: TRBV13; d_gene: NA; j_gene: TRBJ1-2; abundance: NA; CDR3nt: TGTGCCAGCAGCTTAAAACGGGGAGGGCAGTCCAACTATGGCTACACCTTC; CDR3aa: CASSLKRGGQSNYGYTF
v_gene: TRBV5-4; d_gene: TRBD1; j_gene: TRBJ1-6; abundance: NA; CDR3nt: TGTGCCAGCAGCCGGGACAGGTTAGGGTCACCCCTCCACTTT; CDR3aa: CASSRDRLGSPLHF
v_gene: TRBV30; d_gene: TRBD1; j_gene: TRBJ2-2; abundance: NA; CDR3nt: TGTGCCTCGGACAGGGAGGACACCGGGGAGCTGTTTTTT; CDR3aa: CASDREDTGELFF
v_gene: TRBV29-1; d_gene: TRBD1; j_gene: TRBJ2-7; abundance: NA; CDR3nt: TGCAGCGTGGCCGGGACAGAGGCCTACGAGCAGTACTTC; CDR3aa: CSVAGTEAYEQYF
v_gene: TRBV19; d_gene: NA; j_gene: TRBJ1-1; abundance: NA; CDR3nt: TGTGCCACCTCCCCAGGGCACAGGAACACTGAAGCTTTCTTT; CDR3aa: CATSPGHRNTEAFF
v_gene: TRBV29-1; d_gene: TRBD2; j_gene: TRBJ2-2; abundance: NA; CDR3nt: TGCAGCGTGGCCAGCGGGACGAACACCGGGGAGCTGTTTTTT; CDR3aa: CSVASGTNTGELFF
v_gene: TRBV7-7; d_gene: NA; j_gene: TRBJ1-1; abundance: NA; CDR3nt: TGTGCTAGCAGCTTGGGGCAGAACACTGAAGCTTTCTTT; CDR3aa: CASSLGQNTEAFF
v_gene: TRBV4-1; d_gene: NA; j_gene: TRBJ2-4; abundance: NA; CDR3nt: TGCGCCAGCAGCCAAGACGGCGGCAGGGCTCTAGCCAAAAACATTCAGTACTTC; CDR3aa: CASSQDGGRALAKNIQYF
v_gene: TRBV6-5; d_gene: NA; j_gene: TRBJ2-7; abundance: few; CDR3nt: TGTGCCAGCAGTTACTCGGGGGCGCCCCTCTACGAGCAGTACTTC; CDR3aa: CASSYSGAPLYEQYF
v_gene: TRBV5-1; d_gene: NA; j_gene: TRBJ2-1; abundance: NA; CDR3nt: TGCGCCAGCAGCCAAGACAGTCGCAATGAGCAGTTCTTC; CDR3aa: CASSQDSRNEQFF
v_gene: TRBV11-2; d_gene: TRBD2; j_gene: TRBJ2-7; abundance: few; CDR3nt: TGTGCCAGCAGCCGAGCCCTAGCGGGAGACTACGAGCAGTACTTC; CDR3aa: CASSRALAGDYEQYF
v_gene: TRBV25-1; d_gene: TRBD2; j_gene: TRBJ2-3; abundance: NA; CDR3nt: TGTGCCAGCAGTGTTGGCGGGAGTGCAGATACGCAGTATTTT; CDR3aa: CASSVGGSADTQYF
v_gene: TRBV29-1; d_gene: TRBD1; j_gene: TRBJ2-1; abundance: NA; CDR3nt: TGCAGCGGGTGGGACAGGGGATACAATGAGCAGTTCTTC; CDR3aa: CSGWDRGYNEQFF
v_gene: TRBV12-5; d_gene: NA; j_gene: TRBJ1-1; abundance: few; CDR3nt: TGTGCTAGTGGTTCAGCAGTAGCTACTGAAGCTTTCTTT; CDR3aa: CASGSAVATEAFF
v_gene: TRBV5-1; d_gene: TRBD2; j_gene: TRBJ2-2; abundance: NA; CDR3nt: TGCGCCAGCAGCTCAGCGGGAGTCAGCACCGGGGAGCTGTTTTTT; CDR3aa: CASSSAGVSTGELFF
v_gene: TRBV23-1; d_gene: TRBD1; j_gene: TRBJ1-2; abundance: NA; CDR3nt: TGCGCCAGGAGACAGGGGAACTACACCTTC; CDR3aa: CARRQGNYTF
v_gene: TRBV5-1; d_gene: TRBD2; j_gene: TRBJ2-1; abundance: NA; CDR3nt: TGCGCCAGCAGCTTGGCCAGCGGGAGCTATGAGCAGTTCTTC; CDR3aa: CASSLASGSYEQFF
v_gene: TRBV7-9; d_gene: NA; j_gene: TRBJ1-1; abundance: NA; CDR3nt: TGTGCCAGCAGCTTAGTTGGTATATTTGAGGCTTTCTTT; CDR3aa: CASSLVGIFEAFF
v_gene: TRBV18; d_gene: NA; j_gene: TRBJ1-1; abundance: few; CDR3nt: TGTGCCAGCTCACCACAGCACAGGGACGATGAAGCTTTCTTT; CDR3aa: CASSPQHRDDEAFF
v_gene: TRBV18; d_gene: NA; j_gene: TRBJ2-2; abundance: NA; CDR3nt: TGTGCCAGCTCACGAATGACAGGTTCCAACACCGGGGAGCTGTTTTTT; CDR3aa: CASSRMTGSNTGELFF
v_gene: TRBV7-8; d_gene: NA; j_gene: TRBJ2-7; abundance: few; CDR3nt: TGTGCCAGCAGCCCGCGCCGGGACTCCCCAGCCTACGAGCAGTACTTC; CDR3aa: CASSPRRDSPAYEQYF
v_gene: TRBV6-5; d_gene: NA; j_gene: TRBJ2-7; abundance: few; CDR3nt: TGTGCCAGCAGTTACTCGGCCAGGGCCAGCTCCTACGAGCAGTACTTC; CDR3aa: CASSYSARASSYEQYF